The 2 T cell receptor beta chains reported below all come from one sample, sequenced in a study of T-cell reconstitution after alpha-beta-depleted transplantation in children. A TCRbeta library incorporating unique molecular identifiers was prepared. TCRdb reanalysed the PCR reads using MiXCR and keeps one entry per CDR3 protein. The data contain 200,000 or so distinct CDR3 sequences, 5.5% to 7% of them singletons. Sequencing used PBMCs, obtained before TCRalphabeta/CD19-depleted stem cell transplant. Source of these receptors: a girl less than two years old with combined immunodeficiency, due to receive a stem cell transplant.

This clonotype showed up many times. The V call is TRBV12-3 or TRBV12-4, the J call TRBJ2-1; 8 positions agree with TRBD2. This CDR3 is 13 amino acids long. V dropped 6 bases and J dropped 12; count of bases not matched to a gene: 10. CDR3 nucleotides: TGTGCCAGCAGCACGGGGGGGGCCCTCGGGCAGTTCTTC. Amino acids: CASSTGGALGQFF.

This clonotype was recorded at least ten times. This chain uses TRBV6-1 with TRBJ2-1, with D unclear. The CDR3 spans 10 residues. Per germline, CDR1 MNHNS and CDR2 SASEGT. V was shortened by 0 bases and J by 12 bases, with 3 bases between the two germline ends. In DNA form, the CDR3 reads TGTGCCAGCAGTGAAGCACTGCAGTTCTTC. Its translation is CASSEALQFF.